This T cell receptor (beta chain) is from a study of blood T cell repertoires in COVID-19. The wider study: There were acute and convalescent COVID-19 samples, and they came from the United States, Italy and Spain. Nucleic acid was either cDNA or gDNA, and it came from T cells, B-cell-depleted T cells, or PBMCs.

In the original processing: Amplification of reference gene primers provided the estimated nucleated cell counts. Clones were read by immunoSEQ multiplex PCR, and TCRdb kept only the in-frame ones, dropping some. The V and J calls and clone size are taken from that table; D and trimming were inferred from the DNA. This sample has approximately 270,000 clones; roughly 85% occur once, and the top ten carry about 11%. The sequenced material came from peripheral blood. This TCR came from a woman aged 70-85 years with acute or convalescent COVID-19.

Written as DNA, the CDR3 is TGCAGTGCTAGTTCCGACGGGAACTCCTACGAGCAGTACTTC. Translation gives CSASSDGNSYEQYF. This rearrangement joins TRBV20-1 to TRBJ2-7; D perhaps matches TRBD2 (5 bases). V was pared by 3 bases and J by 0 bases, with 12 bases between. Germline V gives CDR1 DFQATT, CDR2 SNEGSKA (reference sequence). The CDR3 has 14 amino acids.